Described below is a single TCR beta chain sequence and its context. The second PCR ran 7 to 11 cycles with a sample-barcoded 5' primer and J-beta primers. Researchers report that a template-switch adaptor with 12 random nucleotides tagged each cDNA molecule. TCRdb used MiXCR to reprocess the 5' RACE reads, holding one entry per CDR3 protein. The sample records about 2 million distinct CDR3 sequences, about 50% being singletons. The sample belongs to a study of blood T cells in healthy people across ages. CDR3 length: 17 amino acids. V dropped 0 bases and J dropped 1 base, with 14 bases sitting between them. The germline gives CDR1 LNHNV, CDR2 YYDKDF (reference sequence).

Sequenced sample: blood. This receptor was obtained from a woman aged 40-49 years in good health. The chain carries TRBV15 and TRBJ2-3; weak D call: TRBD1 (6 bases). This CDR3 reads CATSREGALQGTDTQYF. In nucleotides, the CDR3 is TGTGCCACCAGCAGAGAGGGGGCCCTCCAGGGCACAGATACGCAGTATTTT.